This is a list of T cell receptor beta chains from one sample in a study of cytomegalovirus exposure and HLA in healthy donors. Method: immunoSEQ multiplex PCR; TCRdb's copy keeps in-frame clones and lacks some. The table lists 40,000 to 45,000 clones, 70% to 85% of them singletons, with roughly 1.5% in the top ten. Source material: PBMCs. The receptors here all came from a young man in good health and CMV-seronegative. CDR3s include the opening cysteine and the closing phenylalanine or tryptophan. The order of the fields is clone size, CDR3 length, V gene, D gene, J gene, CDR3 protein, CDR3 DNA. D genes are given only for firm matches. Size is stated for part of the rows, as once, few or many counts, or as a class when the clone is expanded.

-	14	TRBV18	-	TRBJ2-7	CASSQDYQSYEQYF	TGTGCCAGCTCCCAGGACTATCAGTCTTACGAGCAGTACTTC
-	15	TRBV18	TRBD1	TRBJ1-1	CASSQGAGMNTEAFF	TGTGCCAGCTCTCAGGGGGCCGGAATGAACACTGAAGCTTTCTTT
-	13	TRBV6-1	-	TRBJ2-7	CASSEHSEGEQYF	TGTGCCAGCAGTGAACATTCAGAGGGCGAGCAGTACTTC
-	15	TRBV19	-	TRBJ2-5	CASSTPRGAQETQYF	TGTGCCAGTAGTACCCCCCGGGGGGCTCAAGAGACCCAGTACTTC
-	11	TRBV30	-	TRBJ2-7	CAWSWGGEQYF	TGTGCCTGGAGTTGGGGAGGTGAGCAGTACTTC
few	14	TRBV6-4	TRBD1	TRBJ2-3	CASSDGQGADTQYF	TGTGCCAGCAGTGACGGACAGGGGGCAGATACGCAGTATTTT
-	14	TRBV10-3	-	TRBJ1-4	CAISEQGNNEKLFF	TGTGCCATCAGTGAGCAGGGGAACAATGAAAAACTGTTTTTT
-	13	TRBV5-1	-	TRBJ2-1	CASSDGTAGEQFF	TGCGCCAGCAGCGACGGGACTGCCGGAGAGCAGTTCTTC
-	14	TRBV5-1	TRBD2	TRBJ2-7	CASSPGGGSYEQYF	TGCGCCAGCAGCCCGGGGGGGGGTTCCTACGAGCAGTACTTC
few	15	TRBV7-2	-	TRBJ2-7	CASSLGPAGPVGQYF	TGTGCCAGCAGCTTAGGTCCAGCGGGCCCGGTCGGGCAGTACTTC
-	14	TRBV5-1	-	TRBJ2-3	CASSWRDPTDTQYF	TGCGCCAGCAGCTGGAGGGACCCCACAGATACGCAGTATTTT
-	14	TRBV7-9	TRBD1	TRBJ1-1	CASSLPGGDTEAFF	TGTGCCAGCAGCTTACCAGGGGGTGACACTGAAGCTTTCTTT
-	14	TRBV11-2	TRBD2	TRBJ2-5	CASSLLAGQETQYF	TGTGCCAGCAGCTTGCTAGCGGGGCAAGAGACCCAGTACTTC
few	17	TRBV18	TRBD1	TRBJ1-1	CASSPSTLTGGLTEAFF	TGTGCCAGCTCACCTTCTACGTTGACAGGGGGCCTCACTGAAGCTTTCTTT
-	13	TRBV4-3	-	TRBJ1-1	CASSQESGVGAFF	TGCGCCAGCAGCCAAGAATCGGGGGTAGGGGCTTTCTTT
-	16	TRBV5-5	TRBD2	TRBJ2-5	CASSLSTSGPQETQYF	TGTGCCAGCAGCTTATCTACTAGCGGGCCCCAAGAGACCCAGTACTTC
-	15	TRBV28	TRBD1	TRBJ2-7	CASSSGGTGFYEQYF	TGTGCCAGCAGTTCCGGAGGGACAGGGTTCTACGAGCAGTACTTC
-	14	TRBV19	TRBD1	TRBJ2-2	CASRQGVNTGELFF	TGTGCCAGTAGACAGGGGGTAAACACCGGGGAGCTGTTTTTT
-	17	TRBV29-1	TRBD2	TRBJ2-1	CSVHLGTSGSSYNEQFF	TGCAGCGTCCACCTCGGGACTAGCGGGAGCTCCTACAATGAGCAGTTCTTC
-	13	TRBV5-4	-	TRBJ2-7	CASSLGGGYEQYF	TGTGCCAGCAGCCTAGGGGGGGGTTACGAGCAGTACTTC
few	15	TRBV6-1	TRBD1	TRBJ2-7	CASSSRGTGGYEQYF	TGTGCCAGCAGTTCACGAGGGACAGGGGGCTACGAGCAGTACTTC
-	17	TRBV9	-	TRBJ2-7	CASSVAPPPAGAGEQYF	TGTGCCAGCAGCGTAGCACCCCCCCCAGCAGGGGCGGGTGAGCAGTACTTC
-	17	TRBV9	-	TRBJ2-3	CASSADYTGIGADTQYF	TGTGCCAGCAGCGCCGACTACACAGGGATCGGCGCGGATACGCAGTATTTT
-	15	TRBV5-4	TRBD2	TRBJ2-5	CASSAASGAHETQYF	TGTGCCAGCAGCGCCGCTAGCGGAGCGCATGAGACCCAGTACTTC
-	14	TRBV5-3	TRBD1	TRBJ1-5	CARSRTGGGQPQHF	TGTGCCAGAAGCCGGACAGGGGGCGGGCAGCCCCAGCATTTT
-	14	TRBV9	TRBD1	TRBJ2-1	CASSAGGGPNEQFF	TGTGCCAGCAGTGCAGGGGGCGGCCCCAATGAGCAGTTCTTC
-	14	TRBV27	-	TRBJ1-2	CASSSSRQGYGYTF	TGTGCCAGCAGTTCCTCACGGCAGGGCTATGGCTACACCTTC
-	16	TRBV5-1	TRBD2	TRBJ2-3	CASSLVGGRAGDTQYF	TGCGCCAGCAGCTTGGTAGGCGGGAGGGCTGGAGATACGCAGTATTTT
-	13	TRBV19	-	TRBJ1-4	CASSLQGREKLFF	TGTGCCAGTAGCTTGCAGGGTAGGGAAAAACTGTTTTTT
-	15	TRBV7-9	-	TRBJ2-3	CASSLEAGAGDTQYF	TGTGCCAGCAGCTTAGAGGCAGGGGCCGGAGATACGCAGTATTTT
once	15	TRBV6-1	TRBD1	TRBJ2-7	CASSEGDRDRVEQYF	TGTGCCAGCAGTGAAGGGGACAGGGATAGGGTCGAGCAGTACTTC
-	14	TRBV2	TRBD1	TRBJ2-7	CASSWTGSSYKQYF	TGTGCCAGCTCATGGACAGGCAGCTCCTACAAGCAGTACTTC
-	15	TRBV5-4	TRBD1	TRBJ1-2	CASSQETGEYYGHTF	TGTGCCAGCAGCCAAGAGACAGGGGAGTACTATGGCCACACCTTC
-	15	TRBV18	TRBD1	TRBJ2-2	CASSTGTGDTGELFF	TGTGCCAGCTCAACCGGGACAGGGGACACCGGGGAGCTGTTTTTT
-	13	TRBV7-8	-	TRBJ2-5	CASSPGLRQTQYF	TGTGCCAGCAGCCCCGGTTTACGTCAGACCCAGTACTTC